What follows are 23 T cell receptor beta chains derived from one specimen sequenced in a study of intratumoral heterogeneity in liver cancer. Measured with immunoSEQ multiplex PCR; TCRdb has only the in-frame clones, and not every one. The sample shows over 3,500 clones, about half of them seen only once. Multiple geographically separated regions of the hepatocellular carcinoma nodule were sampled separately. This material consisted of tumor tissue, taken before any cancer treatment. These receptor sequences come from a man between 65 and 85 years old with hepatocellular carcinoma.

This clone is medium-sized in the sample. V gene TRBV7-8 combines with J gene TRBJ2-1; D is ambiguous. Trimming took off 5 bases at V and 2 bases at J, with 22 bases between the two ends. Germline values: CDR1 SGHVS, CDR2 FQNEAQ. The CDR3 length is 18 residues. Here the CDR3 reads CASSPRTHSVTAYNEQFF. The DNA of the CDR3 is TGTGCCAGCAGCCCCAGGACCCACTCTGTAACGGCCTACAATGAGCAGTTCTTC.

This chain uses TRBV27 with TRBJ1-1; D uncertain. CDR3 size: 15 residues. The V end was cut by 5 bases, the J end by 1 base, with 14 bases between. CDR1 MNHEY and CDR2 SMNVEV come from the germline V gene (reference sequence). The CDR3 reads CASSIGPGWNTEAFF. The CDR3, as DNA: TGTGCCAGCAGTATCGGGCCCGGTTGGAACACTGAAGCTTTCTTT.

This clone was counted a single time. The genes are TRBV5-5 and TRBJ1-4, with 8 positions matching TRBD1. The V gene end was trimmed by 4 bases and the J gene end by 4 bases; junction bases not matched to a gene: 3. This CDR3 contains 14 residues. Per the germline V gene, CDR1 is SGHKS and CDR2 is YYEKEE (reference sequence). CDR3: CASSRTGINEKLFF. CDR3 in DNA: TGTGCCAGCAGCCGGACAGGGATTAATGAAAAACTGTTTTTT. The complete variable domain, with remaining parts taken from reference TRBV5-5 and TRBJ1-4, reads DAGVTQSPTHLIKTRGQQVTLRCSPISGHKSVSWYQQVLGQGPQFIFQYYEKEERGRGNFPDRFSARQFPNYSSELNVNALLLGDSALYLCASSRTGINEKLFFGSGTQLSVL.

This sequence joins TRBV11-2 and TRBJ1-6, with a tentative D call TRBD1 (6 bases). CDR1 is SGHAT, CDR2 FQNNGV, per germline. The CDR3 is 16 residues long. Trimming left V 2 bases short and J 11 bases short, with 19 bases between. The CDR3 loop reads CASSLLAGGRMTPLHF. In DNA, the CDR3 is TGTGCCAGCAGCTTACTAGCTGGGGGGCGGATGACACCCCTCCACTTT.

This clone was seen more than once but under ten times. This chain joins TRBV19 and TRBJ1-2, with 9 bases that match TRBD1. V gave up 7 bases and J gave up 8 bases; unmatched junction bases: 17. Germline V gives CDR1 LNHDA, CDR2 SQIVND (reference sequence). The CDR3 consists of 16 residues. DNA of the CDR3: TGTGCCAGTAAGTTTCGTTCTCGGGACAGGGATTACGGCTACACCTTC. It is translated as CASKFRSRDRDYGYTF.

This clone was recorded a few times. The V call is TRBV4-1, the J call TRBJ1-2, with D hard to call. This CDR3 is 14 amino acids long. CDR1 is MGHRA and CDR2 is YSYEKL in the germline V gene. The V and J ends lost 2 bases and 4 bases respectively, with 11 bases between them. CDR3 bases: TGCGCCAGCAGCCAACCCGGACGGCCCTATGGCTACACCTTC. Translating it yields CASSQPGRPYGYTF.

This sequence joins TRBV4-1 and TRBJ1-4; tentative D call: TRBD1 (6 bases). V gave up 3 bases and J gave up 4 bases, with 15 bases separating them. The CDR3 length is 16 residues. Germline V CDR1 and CDR2: MGHRA, YSYEKL. The chain's CDR3 is CASSHGDRTYNEKLFF. In nucleotides, the CDR3 is TGCGCCAGCAGCCATGGCGACAGGACCTATAATGAAAAACTGTTTTTT.

The V and J genes are TRBV6-1 and TRBJ2-2; D gene ambiguous. V was shortened by 1 base and J by 7 bases, with 7 bases between the two germline ends. The germline CDR1 and CDR2 sequences are MNHNS and SASEGT. The CDR3 contains 13 residues. The CDR3 DNA reads as TGTGCCAGCAGTGAAGGGCCGGACGGGGAGCTGTTTTTT. Its translation is CASSEGPDGELFF.

The chain recombines TRBV12-3 or TRBV12-4 with TRBJ1-1; D is unclear. The ends were cut back, 1 base at V and 6 bases at J, with 6 bases in the middle. The CDR3 covers 12 residues. This CDR3 reads CASSLGSPEAFF. The CDR3 DNA sequence: TGTGCCAGCAGTTTAGGAAGCCCTGAAGCTTTCTTT.

The table lists this clone with a few counts. The J gene is TRBJ2-3, the V gene TRBV27; D uncertain. V lost 5 bases to trimming and J lost 1 base, with 10 bases between them. The CDR3 spans 14 residues. Germline assignment: CDR1 MNHEY and CDR2 SMNVEV (reference sequence). CDR3 in amino acids: CASSQKDRTDTQYF. Written as DNA, the CDR3 is TGTGCCAGCAGTCAGAAGGACCGCACAGATACGCAGTATTTT.

The chain links TRBV4-2 to TRBJ2-3; D is unclear. Trimming took 3 bases from V and 2 from J, leaving 12 bases between them. The CDR3 totals 15 residues. The V gene's germline CDR1 is LGHNA and CDR2 YNFKEQ. CDR3 sequence reads: CASSQVGGVTDTQYF. CDR3 sequence (DNA): TGTGCCAGCAGCCAGGTGGGCGGAGTCACAGATACGCAGTATTTT.

This clone was seen only a few times. The genes are TRBV29-1 and TRBJ1-1, with D possibly being TRBD1 (5 bases). The CDR3 runs 15 residues. The V end lost 8 bases, the J end lost 0 bases, and 19 bases lay between the germline ends. Germline CDR1 and CDR2: SQVTM and ANQGSEA. Here the CDR3 DNA reads TGCAGCATACGTAGGGGAGGAGGTATGAACACTGAAGCTTTCTTT. Encoded protein: CSIRRGGGMNTEAFF. Together with reference TRBV29-1 and TRBJ1-1, the CDR3 gives the full variable domain: SAVISQKPSRDICQRGTSLTIQCQVDSQVTMMFWYRQQPGQSLTLIATANQGSEATYESGFVIDKFPISRPNLTFSTLTVSNMSPEDSSIYLCSIRRGGGMNTEAFFGQGTRLTVV.

With respect to this clone: Within the sample, other DNA sequences also encode this same CDR3. The J gene is TRBJ2-2, the V gene TRBV27, with 9 bases identical to TRBD1. The CDR3 length is 17 residues. CDR1 is MNHEY, CDR2 SMNVEV, per germline (reference sequence). V trimming: 7 bases; J trimming: 5 bases; junction bases outside the gene matches: 14. Here the CDR3 reads CASIDGQGKIGTGELFF. In DNA, the CDR3 is TGTGCCAGCATCGACGGACAGGGGAAAATCGGAACCGGGGAGCTGTTTTTT.

The chain carries TRBV7-9 and TRBJ2-2; no firm D call. V was trimmed by 5 bases and J by 4 bases, leaving 11 bases between them. There are 14 residues in the CDR3. Germline lookup yields CDR1 SEHNR and CDR2 FQNEAQ (reference sequence). This chain's CDR3 is CASSPPGITGELFF. Here the CDR3 DNA reads TGTGCCAGCAGCCCCCCCGGTATCACCGGGGAGCTGTTTTTT.

This clone is labeled as medium-sized. The chain joins TRBV9 to TRBJ1-5, with 8 bases that match TRBD1. CDR3 length: 15 residues. Germline V gives CDR1 SGDLS, CDR2 YYNGEE. The V segment lost 3 bases and the J segment 3 bases; nucleotides outside the gene matches: 5. DNA of the CDR3: TGTGCCAGCAGCGAATCAGGGGGCCCCAATCAGCCCCAGCATTTT. Protein: CASSESGGPNQPQHF.

The V and J genes are TRBV4-2 and TRBJ2-5; D is ambiguous. The CDR3 has 13 amino acids. Germline CDR1 LGHNA, CDR2 YNFKEQ. V shed 0 bases and J shed 4 bases, with 6 bases lying between them. The CDR3 loop reads CASSQEVPETQYF. The CDR3 DNA follows: TGTGCCAGCAGCCAAGAGGTTCCAGAGACCCAGTACTTC.

This clone was seen a single time. The chain combines TRBV7-8 with TRBJ1-6, with 9 bases aligning to TRBD1. Trimming cost V 0 bases and J 7 bases; bases outside gene matches: 4. The CDR3 covers 16 residues. In germline, CDR1 is SGHVS, CDR2 FQNEAQ. CDR3 bases: TGTGCCAGCAGCTTAGCGCTAACAGGGGGCAATTCACCCCTCCACTTT. Its protein product is CASSLALTGGNSPLHF.

V is TRBV5-1 and J is TRBJ2-4, with 7 bases fitting TRBD2. V trimming: 1 base; J trimming: 6 bases; junction bases outside the gene matches: 4. Germline V gives CDR1 SGHRS, CDR2 YFSETQ. The CDR3 has 14 residues. The CDR3 DNA sequence: TGCGCCAGCAGCTTGCCCACTAGCGCAAACATTCAGTACTTC. Its protein is CASSLPTSANIQYF.

The chain uses TRBV25-1 and TRBJ2-2; possibly TRBD1 for D (6 bases). This CDR3 is built from 14 residues. Trimming took 3 bases from V and 5 from J, leaving 10 bases between them. CDR1 MGHDK and CDR2 SYGVNS come from the germline V gene. CDR3 bases: TGTGCCAGCAGTGATCTCGACAGGACCGGGGAGCTGTTTTTT. Protein product: CASSDLDRTGELFF. The whole variable domain, remainder taken from reference TRBV25-1 and TRBJ2-2, is EADIYQTPRYLVIGTGKKITLECSQTMGHDKMYWYQQDPGMELHLIHYSYGVNSTEKGDLSSESTVSRIRTEHFPLTLESARPSHTSQYLCASSDLDRTGELFFGEGSRLTVL.

The chain combines TRBV28 with TRBJ2-7; TRBD2 agrees at 7 bases. The ends lost 5 bases at V and 4 bases at J; junction bases unmatched: 8. The CDR3 is 14 residues long. CDR1 is MDHEN, CDR2 SYDVKM, per germline. The CDR3 is CASSESGALYEQYV. Written as DNA, the CDR3 is TGTGCCAGCAGTGAAAGCGGGGCTCTATACGAGCAGTACGTC.

By sample share, this clone is large. The chain employs TRBV28 and TRBJ1-2; D possibly corresponds to TRBD1 (6 bases). The CDR3 loop spans 15 amino acids. CDR1 and CDR2 from the germline V gene are MDHEN and SYDVKM. V shed 7 bases and J shed 5 bases, with 20 bases lying between them. CDR3 coding DNA: TGTGCCAGCACTCCCGGGACGGGGGCGAAATATGGCTACACCTTC. Its translation is CASTPGTGAKYGYTF.

In this sample, this clone turned up once. The rearrangement links TRBV5-1 to TRBJ1-4; 10 bases line up with TRBD1. With 3 bases clipped from V and 6 bases from J, the junction kept 5 bases outside the gene matches. The CDR3 loop spans 15 amino acids. Germline lookup yields CDR1 SGHRS and CDR2 YFSETQ. As DNA, the CDR3 is TGCGCCAGCAGCTGGGGACAGGGGAAGGATGAAAAACTGTTTTTT. Its protein product is CASSWGQGKDEKLFF.

In its sample, this clone ranks as large (0.1 to 1%). The rearrangement joins TRBV7-4 to TRBJ1-4; 8 bases agree with TRBD1. CDR1 is SGHVT, CDR2 SQSDAQ, per germline. The trim removed 5 bases at V and 4 bases at J, leaving 6 bases unmatched. The CDR3 is 15 amino acids. As DNA, the CDR3 is TGTGCCAGCAGCCTGGACAGGGCACTTAATGAAAAACTGTTTTTT. Translating gives CASSLDRALNEKLFF.